The 15 T cell receptor beta chains below come from one sample, sequenced in a study of CD4+ T cells in melanoma. The method was immunoSEQ multiplex PCR; TCRdb's version includes in-frame clones alone and lacks a portion of them. The sample comprises approximately 15,000 clones, approximately 88% of which are singletons, and approximately 6% rests with the top ten. Sequenced material: cells from a culture (not recorded whether cultured in vitro). The source is a human donor with melanoma.

The V gene is TRBV7-9, the J gene TRBJ1-2; D possibly corresponds to TRBD1 (6 bases). Germline CDR1 SEHNR, CDR2 FQNEAQ (reference sequence). The CDR3 consists of 16 residues. Trimming took off 5 bases at V and 8 bases at J, with 24 bases between the two ends. This CDR3 is CASSPGGSRGGRGYTF. CDR3 DNA: TGTGCCAGCAGCCCAGGAGGGTCCAGGGGAGGCCGCGGCTACACCTTC.

CDR3 loop: CASSLVMRGFQETQYF. CDR3 nucleotides: TGCGCCAGCAGCCTTGTAATGCGGGGCTTTCAGGAGACCCAGTACTTC. This chain uses TRBV5-1 with TRBJ2-5; a weak D match, TRBD2 (6 bases). Germline V CDR1 and CDR2: SGHRS, YFSETQ. This CDR3 is built from 16 residues. Trimming stripped 4 bases from V and 5 bases from J, with 21 bases between.

The chain has TRBV4-1 and TRBJ1-2; maybe TRBD1 (5 bases). V lost 1 base, J lost 4 bases, and 13 bases lay in between. CDR1 is MGHRA, CDR2 YSYEKL, per germline. This CDR3 has 15 residues. In DNA form, the CDR3 reads TGCGCCAGCAGCCAAGGCCGGCAGGGAGTCTATGGCTACACCTTC. Amino acid sequence: CASSQGRQGVYGYTF.

The V gene is TRBV6-1, the J gene TRBJ2-3; D is possibly TRBD2 (7 bases). Deletions cut 0 bases from V and 2 bases from J, with 15 bases between. Germline-derived CDR1 and CDR2 are MNHNS and SASEGT. This CDR3 has 17 amino acids. CDR3 loop: CASSEARGPESTDTQYF. CDR3 in DNA: TGTGCCAGCAGTGAAGCGCGGGGGCCCGAGTCCACAGATACGCAGTATTTT.

This clone was observed a handful of times. This chain joins TRBV4-1 and TRBJ2-5; D uncertain. V lost 1 base to trimming and J lost 2 bases, with 8 bases between them. Germline values: CDR1 MGHRA, CDR2 YSYEKL. The CDR3 totals 14 residues. The CDR3 DNA reads TGCGCCAGCAGCCAAGGTTTCAGGCAAGAGACCCAGTACTTC. It specifies CASSQGFRQETQYF.

This clone showed up just a few times. The J gene is TRBJ2-5, the V gene TRBV5-1, with D tentatively TRBD2 (6 bases). The CDR3 spans 14 residues. CDR1 is SGHRS, CDR2 YFSETQ, per germline. The germline V and J ends were trimmed by 5 bases and 5 bases, with 16 bases remaining between them. CDR3 protein: CASSPGAGRETQYF. DNA for the CDR3: TGCGCCAGCAGTCCCGGGGCGGGGAGGGAGACCCAGTACTTC.

The chain is built from TRBV12-5 and TRBJ1-4; a weak D match, TRBD1 (5 bases). CDR1 and CDR2 from the germline V gene are LGHNT and FRNRAP. Between the trimmed V and J ends, which lost 5 bases and 4 bases, there was a span of 17 bases. The CDR3 is made up of 16 amino acids. CDR3 in DNA: TGTGCTAGTGGTATTATTATGGGGCCGTATAATGAAAAACTGTTTTTT. Protein product: CASGIIMGPYNEKLFF.

The V gene is TRBV19, the J gene TRBJ1-5; TRBD1 matches at 8 bases. This CDR3 is built from 17 residues. The germline V gene has CDR1 LNHDA and CDR2 SQIVND (reference sequence). J gave up 7 bases and V 3 bases, and 14 bases lay outside the gene matches. This chain's CDR3 is CASSMGQGASRGQPQHF. CDR3 nucleotides: TGTGCCAGTAGTATGGGGCAGGGGGCCTCACGGGGACAGCCCCAGCATTTT.

V usage is TRBV5-1 and J usage is TRBJ2-4; D is perhaps TRBD1 (6 bases). The CDR3 has 17 residues. From germline, CDR1 is SGHRS and CDR2 YFSETQ. Trimming left V 2 bases short and J 6 bases short, with 21 bases between. CDR3 sequence: CASSLNEIGGYGNIQYF. CDR3 sequence (DNA): TGCGCCAGCAGCTTAAACGAAATAGGGGGTTACGGAAACATTCAGTACTTC.

V and J are TRBV6-1 and TRBJ2-3, with 8 bases that match TRBD1. The V gene's germline CDR1 is MNHNS and CDR2 SASEGT. The CDR3 runs 15 residues. Trimming removed 3 bases from V and 0 bases from J; junction bases left unmatched: 2. This chain's CDR3 is CASSETGDSTDTQYF. The CDR3 bases are TGTGCCAGCAGTGAGACAGGGGATAGCACAGATACGCAGTATTTT.

The J gene is TRBJ2-5, the V gene TRBV6-1; weak D call: TRBD2 (6 bases). Deletions cut 7 bases from V and 5 bases from J, with 14 bases between. CDR1 and CDR2 (germline): MNHNS, SASEGT. The CDR3 has 13 amino acids. The CDR3 sequence is CASKTSSTETQYF. CDR3 DNA sequence: TGTGCCAGCAAGACTAGTTCGACGGAGACCCAGTACTTC.

This clone was counted once. The chain joins TRBV7-3 to TRBJ2-5, with D perhaps being TRBD1 or TRBD2 (5 bases each). The CDR3 extends over 16 amino acids. The V and J ends lost 1 base and 2 bases respectively, with 14 bases between them. Germline V lookup: CDR1 SGHTA, CDR2 FQGTGA. In DNA form, the CDR3 reads TGTGCCAGCAGCTTAAGGGGCCCGGGGCTTCAAGAGACCCAGTACTTC. Protein: CASSLRGPGLQETQYF. Full variable domain (rest looked up from reference TRBV7-3 and TRBJ2-5): GAGVSQTPSNKVTEKGKYVELRCDPISGHTALYWYRQSLGQGPEFLIYFQGTGAADDSGLPNDRFFAVRPEGSVSTLKIQRTERGDSAVYLCASSLRGPGLQETQYFGPGTRLLVL.

The CDR3 loop is CASSKTGRRSGANVLTF. CDR3 nucleotide sequence: TGTGCCAGTAGTAAGACAGGCCGCCGCTCTGGGGCCAACGTCCTGACTTTC. V usage is TRBV19 and J usage is TRBJ2-6; tentatively, D is TRBD1 (6 bases). Germline CDR1 reads LNHDA; CDR2 reads SQIVND (reference sequence). Trimming removed 4 bases from V and 0 bases from J, with 13 bases in between. The CDR3 is 17 residues long.

This chain uses TRBV9 with TRBJ1-3, with a tentative D call TRBD1 (5 bases). Trimming stripped 8 bases from V and 0 bases from J, with 21 bases between. Per the germline V gene, CDR1 is SGDLS and CDR2 is YYNGEE. The CDR3 loop spans 17 amino acids. CDR3 sequence reads: CARGVWGGRISGNTIYF. The CDR3 DNA reads as TGTGCCAGGGGGGTATGGGGGGGACGCATCTCTGGAAACACCATATATTTT.

V usage is TRBV5-1 and J usage is TRBJ2-3, with D possibly TRBD1 on 7 matching bases. The CDR3 is 15 amino acids. CDR1 is SGHRS, CDR2 YFSETQ, per germline. V was trimmed by 4 bases and J by 4 bases, leaving 16 bases between them. The DNA of the CDR3 is TGCGCCAGCAGCCCAACGTCAGGGGGGCCAGATACGCAGTATTTT. It yields the protein CASSPTSGGPDTQYF.